The rows below give T cell receptor beta chains drawn from one sample of a study of blood T cell repertoires in COVID-19. Using immunoSEQ multiplex PCR, the repertoire was profiled, and TCRdb retains in-frame clones only, with some absent. Here the sample spans about 280,000 clones, 85% to 90% being singletons. Sequenced input: PBMCs or T cells enriched from blood (not recorded which). The origin of the receptors is a young woman with acute COVID-19. CDR3s include the opening cysteine and the closing phenylalanine or tryptophan. A D gene is named only where the DNA matches it firmly. Not every row has a clone size; where given, it reads once, few, many or a size class.

clone_size j_call v_call d_call cdr3_aa cdr3_nt
NA TRBJ1-3 TRBV19 TRBD1 CASTTTGIFSGNTIYF TGTGCCAGTACCACGACAGGGATCTTCTCTGGAAACACCATATATTTT
NA TRBJ2-7 TRBV24-1 NA CATSDDRDIEQYF TGTGCCACCAGTGATGACCGGGACATTGAGCAGTACTTC
once TRBJ2-1 TRBV11-2 TRBD2 CASSQGGAGTTFNEQFF TGTGCCAGCAGCCAGGGAGGGGCGGGTACGACCTTCAATGAGCAGTTCTTC
NA TRBJ2-7 TRBV10-2 NA CASSRDSYEQYF TGCGCCAGCAGTCGGGACTCCTACGAGCAGTACTTC
NA TRBJ2-7 TRBV7-9 TRBD2 CASSFRASGTYEQYF TGTGCCAGCAGCTTTCGGGCTAGCGGGACCTACGAGCAGTACTTC
once TRBJ1-1 TRBV14 TRBD1 CASSRTGGGGTEAFF TGTGCCAGCAGCCGCACAGGGGGAGGCGGCACTGAAGCTTTCTTT
NA TRBJ2-7 TRBV28 NA CASSKRAYEQYF TGTGCCAGCAGTAAGCGGGCCTACGAGCAGTACTTC
NA TRBJ2-1 TRBV4-1 TRBD2 CASSQDYRGTSGSWYEQFF TGCGCCAGCAGCCAAGATTACAGGGGGACTAGCGGGAGCTGGTATGAGCAGTTCTTC
once TRBJ1-1 TRBV3-1/TRBV3-2 TRBD1 CASSQPQGGNTEAFF TGTGCCAGCAGCCAACCACAGGGGGGGAACACTGAAGCTTTCTTT
few TRBJ1-6 TRBV4-2 NA CASSQVRDYNSPLHF TGTGCCAGCAGCCAAGTGAGAGATTATAATTCACCCCTCCACTTT
NA TRBJ1-6 TRBV27 NA CASRTGPGDNSPLHF TGTGCCAGCAGAACAGGGCCCGGGGATAATTCACCCCTCCACTTT
NA TRBJ1-6 TRBV30 NA CAWSRRAPLHF TGTGCCTGGAGTAGGCGGGCACCCCTCCACTTT